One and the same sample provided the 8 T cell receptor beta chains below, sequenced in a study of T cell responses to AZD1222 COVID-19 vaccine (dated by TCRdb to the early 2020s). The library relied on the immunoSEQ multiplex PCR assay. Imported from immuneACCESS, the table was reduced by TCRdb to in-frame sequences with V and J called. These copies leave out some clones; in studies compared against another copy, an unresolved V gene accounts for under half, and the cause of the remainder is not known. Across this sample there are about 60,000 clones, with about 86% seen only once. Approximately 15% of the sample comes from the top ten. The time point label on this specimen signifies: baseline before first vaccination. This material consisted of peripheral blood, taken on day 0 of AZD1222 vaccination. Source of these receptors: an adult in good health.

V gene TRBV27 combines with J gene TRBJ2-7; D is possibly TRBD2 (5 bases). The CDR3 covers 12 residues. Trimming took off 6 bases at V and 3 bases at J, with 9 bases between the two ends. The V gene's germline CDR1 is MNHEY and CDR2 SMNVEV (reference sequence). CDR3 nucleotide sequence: TGTGCCAGCAGCCGGGATCTCTACGAGCAGTACTTC. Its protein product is CASSRDLYEQYF.

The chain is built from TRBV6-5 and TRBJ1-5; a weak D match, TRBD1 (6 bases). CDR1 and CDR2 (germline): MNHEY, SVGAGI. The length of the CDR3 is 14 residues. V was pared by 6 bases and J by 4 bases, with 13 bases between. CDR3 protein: CASRQGLPNQPQHF. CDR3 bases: TGTGCCAGCAGGCAGGGGTTACCGAATCAGCCCCAGCATTTT.

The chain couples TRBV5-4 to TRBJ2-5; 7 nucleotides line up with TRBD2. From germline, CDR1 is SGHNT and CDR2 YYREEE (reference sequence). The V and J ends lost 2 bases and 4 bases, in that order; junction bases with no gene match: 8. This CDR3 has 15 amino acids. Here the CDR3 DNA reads TGTGCCAGCAGCTTTGAGTGGGAGGGCCGAGAGACCCAGTACTTC. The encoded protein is CASSFEWEGRETQYF.

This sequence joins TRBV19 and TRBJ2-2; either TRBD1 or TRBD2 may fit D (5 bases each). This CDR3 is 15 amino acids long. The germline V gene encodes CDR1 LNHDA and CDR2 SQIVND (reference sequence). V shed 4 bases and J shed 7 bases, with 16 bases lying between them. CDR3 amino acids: CASSTWGSKSGELFF. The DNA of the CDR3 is TGTGCCAGTAGTACTTGGGGGTCGAAGAGCGGGGAGCTGTTTTTT.

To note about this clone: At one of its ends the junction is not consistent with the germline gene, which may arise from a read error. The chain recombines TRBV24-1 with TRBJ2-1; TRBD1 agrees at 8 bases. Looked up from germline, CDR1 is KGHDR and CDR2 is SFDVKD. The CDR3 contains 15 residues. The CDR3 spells CATSDLDRGTHEQFF. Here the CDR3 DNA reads TGTGCTACCAGTGACCTCGACAGGGGAACCCATGAGCAGTTCTTC.

The CDR3 sequence: CASSQVVEPHPGVNTIYF. The CDR3, as DNA: TGCGCCAGCAGCCAAGTGGTGGAGCCGCACCCCGGGGTAAACACCATATATTTT. The chain combines TRBV4-1 with TRBJ1-3, with D unclear. Trimming left V 1 base short and J 6 bases short, with 22 bases between. This CDR3 is 18 amino acids long. The germline V gene encodes CDR1 MGHRA and CDR2 YSYEKL.

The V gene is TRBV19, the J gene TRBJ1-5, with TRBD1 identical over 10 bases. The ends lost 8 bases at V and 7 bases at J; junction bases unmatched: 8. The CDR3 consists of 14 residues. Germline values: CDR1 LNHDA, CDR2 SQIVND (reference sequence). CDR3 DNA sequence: TGTGCCAGTGCGGACAGGGGGGTGAGACAGCCCCAGCATTTT. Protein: CASADRGVRQPQHF.

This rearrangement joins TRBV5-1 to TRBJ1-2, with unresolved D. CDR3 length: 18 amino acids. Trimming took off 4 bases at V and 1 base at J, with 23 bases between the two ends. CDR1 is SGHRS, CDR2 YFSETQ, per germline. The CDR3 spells CASSPETPRTEINYGYTF. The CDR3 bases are TGCGCCAGCAGCCCTGAGACCCCTCGGACCGAGATTAACTATGGCTACACCTTC.